This T cell receptor (beta chain) was captured by sequencing in a study of Tregs in tolerant kidney transplant recipients. The V end lost 3 bases, the J end lost 3 bases, and 12 bases lay between the germline ends. This CDR3 has 14 amino acids. Germline V gene sequence: CDR1 ENHRY, CDR2 SYGVKD. Generated by immunoSEQ multiplex PCR, the TCRdb table keeps only in-frame clones and is missing some. The sample carries about 3,900 clones, 80% to 90% recorded once. This chain connects TRBV10-3 to TRBJ2-7; D perhaps matches TRBD2 (6 bases). The sequence was obtained from a human donor who received a combined kidney and bone marrow transplant. The sequenced sample was Tregs from blood, obtained before the transplant. As DNA, the CDR3 is TGTGCCATCAGTGACGGCGGGAACGACTACGAGCAGTACTTC. This encodes CAISDGGNDYEQYF.